The 10 T cell receptor beta chains in this list originate from one sample, sequenced in a study of T cells in localized non-small cell lung cancer. Assay used: immunoSEQ multiplex PCR; TCRdb lists only in-frame clones, some missing. The table lists under 3,000 clones, more than 35% of them singletons, with about 9.5% in the top ten. Here the sequenced sample was lung tumor tissue, taken before any cancer treatment. These receptors all come from a male donor older than 55 with stage I squamous cell lung carcinoma.

The V and J genes are TRBV15 and TRBJ1-4; 8 bases agree with TRBD1. The junction had 8 bases not matched to a gene; V was cut back by 6 bases and J by 8 bases. The V gene's germline CDR1 is LNHNV and CDR2 YYDKDF (reference sequence). CDR3 length: 14 amino acids. The CDR3 DNA reads as TGTGCCACCAGGAGCGGGACAGGAGACGAAAAACTGTTTTTT. It codes for CATRSGTGDEKLFF.

This sequence joins TRBV11-3 and TRBJ2-7, with a possible D match to TRBD1 (6 bases). The V end was cut by 1 base, the J end by 6 bases, with 22 bases between. This CDR3 region has 17 residues. Per the germline V gene, CDR1 is SGHNT and CDR2 is YENEEA. CDR3 loop: CASSLGSRARGRGEQYF. DNA of the CDR3: TGTGCCAGCAGCTTAGGTAGTAGGGCCAGGGGTAGAGGCGAGCAGTACTTC.

V usage is TRBV14 and J usage is TRBJ2-1, with a weak D call TRBD2 (7 bases). The CDR3 consists of 15 residues. V dropped 1 base and J dropped 9 bases, with 16 bases sitting between them. Germline CDR1 and CDR2: SGHDN and FVKESK. The CDR3 loop reads CASSQGAGGPSEQFF. The CDR3 bases are TGTGCCAGCAGCCAAGGGGCCGGGGGGCCAAGTGAGCAGTTCTTC.

J is TRBJ2-3 and V is TRBV19; 10 positions match TRBD2. J lost 6 bases, V lost 6 bases, and 18 bases had no gene match. From germline, CDR1 is LNHDA and CDR2 SQIVND (reference sequence). The CDR3 extends over 18 amino acids. The CDR3 spells CASSTMGASGGIVDTQYF. The CDR3 nucleotides are TGTGCCAGTAGCACCATGGGTGCTAGCGGGGGAATTGTGGATACGCAGTATTTT.

V gene TRBV4-1 combines with J gene TRBJ2-7; TRBD1 might be the D (5 bases). CDR3 length: 15 residues. V lost 4 bases and J lost 0, with 13 bases in between. CDR1 is MGHRA, CDR2 YSYEKL, per germline. The CDR3 DNA reads as TGCGCCAGCAGCCCCAGGGATGAGCTCTCCTACGAGCAGTACTTC. Its translation: CASSPRDELSYEQYF.

This clone was seen more than once but under ten times. The chain couples TRBV14 to TRBJ2-6, with 8 positions matching TRBD1. V dropped 1 base and J dropped 6; count of bases not matched to a gene: 5. The CDR3 covers 16 residues. Germline CDR1 is SGHDN and CDR2 is FVKESK. CDR3 region: CASSQVAGGTANVLTF. The CDR3 DNA is TGTGCCAGCAGCCAAGTAGCAGGGGGCACGGCCAACGTCCTGACTTTC.

This clone was counted between two and nine times. The CDR3 region has the DNA TGCGCCAGTCGATTATACAGGGTGAGGGGCTACGAGCAGTACTTC. Residues: CASRLYRVRGYEQYF. The rearrangement links TRBV5-1 to TRBJ2-7; D may be TRBD1 (6 bases). Trimming took 8 bases from V and 3 from J, leaving 21 bases between them. Looked up from germline, CDR1 is SGHRS and CDR2 is YFSETQ. The CDR3 contains 15 residues.

Remarks on this clone: Germline and junction disagree at one end, which may indicate a read error. The chain employs TRBV30 and TRBJ1-2, with TRBD1 matching 7 bases. Germline CDR1 and CDR2: GTSNPN and SVGIG (reference sequence). The CDR3 is 14 residues long. CDR3 nucleotides: TGTGCCTGGACCTTGACAGGGCTACTCTATGGCTACACCTTT. The encoded protein is CAWTLTGLLYGYTF.

In this sample, this clone turned up a few times. J is TRBJ1-2 and V is TRBV6-1, with no clear D. The CDR3 covers 13 residues. The germline gives CDR1 MNHNS, CDR2 SASEGT. The germline V and J ends were trimmed by 0 bases and 1 base, with 3 bases remaining between them. The CDR3 reads CASSEALNYGYTF. The CDR3 DNA sequence: TGTGCCAGCAGTGAAGCGCTTAACTATGGCTACACCTTC.

The chain has TRBV6-7 and TRBJ2-1; 12 bases agree with TRBD2. TRBV6-7 carries the ORF label, with uncertain function. This CDR3 spans 18 amino acids. V was pared by 5 bases and J by 7 bases, with 15 bases of the junction left unmatched. The CDR3 reads CASSRSTLLAGGPNEQFF. The CDR3 region has the DNA TGTGCCAGCAGTCGCAGCACCCTTCTAGCGGGAGGGCCAAATGAGCAGTTCTTC.